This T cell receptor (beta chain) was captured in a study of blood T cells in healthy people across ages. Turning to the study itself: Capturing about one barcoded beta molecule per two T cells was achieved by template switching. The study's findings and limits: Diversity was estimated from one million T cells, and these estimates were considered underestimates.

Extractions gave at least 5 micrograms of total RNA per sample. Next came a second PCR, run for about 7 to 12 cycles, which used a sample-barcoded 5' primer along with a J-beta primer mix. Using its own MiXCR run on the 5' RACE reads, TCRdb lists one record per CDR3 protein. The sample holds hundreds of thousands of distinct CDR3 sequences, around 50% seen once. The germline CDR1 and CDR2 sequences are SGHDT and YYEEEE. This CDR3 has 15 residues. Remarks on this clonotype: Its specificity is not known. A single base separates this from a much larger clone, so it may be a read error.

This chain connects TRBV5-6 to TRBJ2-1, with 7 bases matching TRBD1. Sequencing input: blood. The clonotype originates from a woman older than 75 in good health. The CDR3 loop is CASSLDRTPYNEQFF. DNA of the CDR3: TGTGCCAGCAGTTTGGACAGGACCCCCTACAATGAGCAGTTCTTC.